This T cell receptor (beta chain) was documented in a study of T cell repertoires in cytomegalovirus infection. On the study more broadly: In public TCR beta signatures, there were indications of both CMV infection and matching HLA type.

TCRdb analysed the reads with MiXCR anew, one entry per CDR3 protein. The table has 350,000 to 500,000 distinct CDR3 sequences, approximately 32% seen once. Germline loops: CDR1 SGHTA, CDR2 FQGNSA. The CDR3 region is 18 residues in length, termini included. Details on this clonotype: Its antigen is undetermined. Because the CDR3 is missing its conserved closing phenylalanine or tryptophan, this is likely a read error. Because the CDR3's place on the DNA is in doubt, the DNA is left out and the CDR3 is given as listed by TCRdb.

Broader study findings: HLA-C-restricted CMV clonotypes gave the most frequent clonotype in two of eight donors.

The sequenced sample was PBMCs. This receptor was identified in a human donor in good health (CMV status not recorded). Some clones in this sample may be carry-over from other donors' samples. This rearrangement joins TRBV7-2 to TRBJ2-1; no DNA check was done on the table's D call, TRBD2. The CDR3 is CASSLRLAGGVSYNEQLL.